Listed below are T cell receptor beta chains from one sample, sequenced in a study of beta chain features in type 1 diabetes. The data were produced by immunoSEQ multiplex PCR, yet TCRdb's version contains in-frame clones alone and is incomplete. The table shows roughly 260,000 clones, with roughly 10% occurring only once. Sequencing was carried out using naive CD4+ T cells from blood. All receptors derive from a man aged 30-40 years with type 1 diabetes. Each CDR3 is given with its conserved first and last residue. A D gene is named only where the DNA matches it firmly. A row's size may be missing; if present it is once, few, many or a size class.

CDR3 DNA: TGTGCCAGCAGCGCCAACAGGGGAGATACTGAAGCTTTCTTT
CDR3 protein: CASSANRGDTEAFF
CDR3 length: 14
V gene: TRBV9
D gene: TRBD1
clone size: few
J gene: TRBJ1-1

CDR3 DNA: TGTGCCAGCAGTCCGAGGGGGACGGTGGTTCGAGAGCAGTACTTC
CDR3 protein: CASSPRGTVVREQYF
CDR3 length: 15
V gene: TRBV28
D gene: .
clone size: .
J gene: TRBJ2-7

CDR3 DNA: TGTGCCAGCAGCAGAGCGGGCCGATCCCCCTACGAGCAGTACTTC
CDR3 protein: CASSRAGRSPYEQYF
CDR3 length: 15
V gene: TRBV21-1
D gene: .
clone size: once
J gene: TRBJ2-7

CDR3 DNA: TGTGCCAGCAGCTTAGGGAAAAGGGAGAGGGCTTTCTTT
CDR3 protein: CASSLGKRERAFF
CDR3 length: 13
V gene: TRBV11-2
D gene: .
clone size: .
J gene: TRBJ1-1

CDR3 DNA: TGCGCCAGCAGCCCGATGGAGGGCTACGAGCAGTACTTC
CDR3 protein: CASSPMEGYEQYF
CDR3 length: 13
V gene: TRBV4-1
D gene: .
clone size: few
J gene: TRBJ2-7

CDR3 DNA: TGTGCCAGCAGCTTACCTCGGCAGGCCCTAAGGAACACTGAAGCTTTCTTT
CDR3 protein: CASSLPRQALRNTEAFF
CDR3 length: 17
V gene: TRBV7-2
D gene: .
clone size: .
J gene: TRBJ1-1

CDR3 DNA: TGCGCCAGCAGCCCCGGACAGGGCACAGATACGCAGTATTTT
CDR3 protein: CASSPGQGTDTQYF
CDR3 length: 14
V gene: TRBV5-1
D gene: TRBD1
clone size: few
J gene: TRBJ2-3

CDR3 DNA: TGTGCCAGCAGCCAATACAGGGGACACTACGAGCAGTACTTC
CDR3 protein: CASSQYRGHYEQYF
CDR3 length: 14
V gene: TRBV28
D gene: TRBD1
clone size: .
J gene: TRBJ2-7

CDR3 DNA: TGTGCCAGCAGGACAGGGGAGGAGACCCAGTACTTC
CDR3 protein: CASRTGEETQYF
CDR3 length: 12
V gene: TRBV6-5
D gene: TRBD1
clone size: .
J gene: TRBJ2-5

CDR3 DNA: TGTGCCAGCAGCCAAGATTTCGGACAGGGGCATCAGCCCCAGCATTTT
CDR3 protein: CASSQDFGQGHQPQHF
CDR3 length: 16
V gene: TRBV4-2
D gene: TRBD1
clone size: few
J gene: TRBJ1-5

CDR3 DNA: TGTGCCAGCAGCTTTTATCCAGATACGCAGTATTTT
CDR3 protein: CASSFYPDTQYF
CDR3 length: 12
V gene: TRBV7-2
D gene: .
clone size: few
J gene: TRBJ2-3

CDR3 DNA: TGTGCCAGCAGCCTCCGGTTTGAAAAACTGTTTTTT
CDR3 protein: CASSLRFEKLFF
CDR3 length: 12
V gene: TRBV7-9
D gene: .
clone size: few
J gene: TRBJ1-4

CDR3 DNA: TGTGCCAGCAGCGTAGCCGGGACAGGACATAATTCACCCCTCCACTTT
CDR3 protein: CASSVAGTGHNSPLHF
CDR3 length: 16
V gene: TRBV9
D gene: TRBD1
clone size: .
J gene: TRBJ1-6

CDR3 DNA: TGCGCCAGCAGCGCCGGGACAAGGGAGCAGTACTTC
CDR3 protein: CASSAGTREQYF
CDR3 length: 12
V gene: TRBV5-1
D gene: .
clone size: few
J gene: TRBJ2-7

CDR3 DNA: TGTGCCAGCTCAACCTTCGGGGCCAAAAACATTCAGTACTTC
CDR3 protein: CASSTFGAKNIQYF
CDR3 length: 14
V gene: TRBV2
D gene: .
clone size: .
J gene: TRBJ2-4

CDR3 DNA: TGCGCCAGCAGCTTGACTCCGCCGAACACTGAAGCTTTCTTT
CDR3 protein: CASSLTPPNTEAFF
CDR3 length: 14
V gene: TRBV5-1
D gene: .
clone size: .
J gene: TRBJ1-1

CDR3 DNA: TGTGCCATCAGTGGAAGCCGGGACACCTACCACGAGCAGTACTTC
CDR3 protein: CAISGSRDTYHEQYF
CDR3 length: 15
V gene: TRBV10-3
D gene: .
clone size: .
J gene: TRBJ2-7

CDR3 DNA: TGCAGCGTTTACCGCCAAGCCTATGGCTACACCTTC
CDR3 protein: CSVYRQAYGYTF
CDR3 length: 12
V gene: TRBV29-1
D gene: .
clone size: few
J gene: TRBJ1-2

CDR3 DNA: TGCGCCAGCAGCTTTTGGAAACAGGGAGTTTACGAGCAGTACTTC
CDR3 protein: CASSFWKQGVYEQYF
CDR3 length: 15
V gene: TRBV5-1
D gene: .
clone size: .
J gene: TRBJ2-7

CDR3 DNA: TGTGCCAGCAGCGTCGGGACTAGCGCTAGGTCAGATACGCAGTATTTT
CDR3 protein: CASSVGTSARSDTQYF
CDR3 length: 16
V gene: TRBV9
D gene: TRBD2
clone size: .
J gene: TRBJ2-3

CDR3 DNA: TGTGCCAGCAGCTTAGTAAGGGGGACTGAAGCTTTCTTT
CDR3 protein: CASSLVRGTEAFF
CDR3 length: 13
V gene: TRBV11-1
D gene: .
clone size: few
J gene: TRBJ1-1

CDR3 DNA: TGCGCCAGCAGCCAAGAGCCGGACAGTTTAAATGAAAAACTGTTTTTT
CDR3 protein: CASSQEPDSLNEKLFF
CDR3 length: 16
V gene: TRBV4-3
D gene: .
clone size: .
J gene: TRBJ1-4